This T cell receptor (beta chain) came from a study of regulatory T cells in long-lasting Graves disease. Whole-study findings and limits: Fewer public clonotypes were shared by new patients (just under 1,000) than by persistent patients (around 2,800).

Arm-PCR of CDR3 regions and iRepertoire HTBI primers were the basis on which TCR beta libraries were built. TCRdb reanalysed the multiplex PCR reads using MiXCR and keeps one entry per CDR3 protein. Of 560,000 or so distinct CDR3 sequences listed, 15% to 20% were seen once; the top ten hold around 12%. Germline CDR1 KGHSH, CDR2 LQKENI. The CDR3 is 15 amino acids. V lost 2 bases to trimming and J lost 1 base, with 11 bases between them. As concerns this clonotype: What it recognizes is unknown.

Time point described: newly diagnosed GD, antithyroid drugs for less than 3 months. Scientists built the TCR library using RNA that was extracted from PBMCs. These same records also appear under a second study, on T cells in Graves' hyperthyroidism and ophthalmopathy. That publication notes: Graves' hyperthyroidism without ophthalmopathy progression within 18 months was termed stable.

This receptor was identified in a man between 18 and 35 years old with Graves disease. The source material was peripheral blood mononuclear cells (PBMCs), sampled at new diagnosis, from a patient treated with antithyroid drugs. The V and J genes are TRBV18 and TRBJ1-1; D is unresolved. The CDR3 DNA follows: TGTGCCAGCTCACCAGGACGGAACACGAACACTGAAGCTTTCTTT. This codes for CASSPGRNTNTEAFF. Combining the CDR3 with reference TRBV18 and TRBJ1-1 gives the whole variable domain NAGVMQNPRHLVRRRGQEARLRCSPMKGHSHVYWYRQLPEEGLKFMVYLQKENIIDESGMPKERFSAEFPKEGPSILRIQQVVRGDSAAYFCASSPGRNTNTEAFFGQGTRLTVV.